This is a list of T cell receptor beta chains from one sample in a study of immune evolution from preneoplasia to lung adenocarcinoma. The data were produced by immunoSEQ multiplex PCR, yet TCRdb's version contains in-frame clones alone and is incomplete. In the table there are about 41,000 clones, roughly 80% of which are singletons. Sample: FFPE invasive lung adenocarcinoma tissue. Source of these receptors: a person aged 55 to 75 with lung adenocarcinoma. Both conserved end residues are part of each CDR3. A D gene is named only where the DNA matches it firmly. Part of the rows lack a size; the others show once, few, many or a class for expanded clones.

clone size: NA; D gene: NA; J gene: TRBJ2-7; V gene: TRBV5-1; CDR3 protein: CASSLGPGDREQYF; CDR3 DNA: TGCGCCAGCAGCTTGGGTCCGGGGGATAGGGAGCAGTACTTC
clone size: NA; D gene: NA; J gene: TRBJ1-5; V gene: TRBV10-3; CDR3 protein: CAISESNQPQHF; CDR3 DNA: TGTGCCATCAGTGAGAGCAATCAGCCCCAGCATTTT
clone size: NA; D gene: TRBD1; J gene: TRBJ1-2; V gene: TRBV11-2; CDR3 protein: CASSRTGLSLAF; CDR3 DNA: TGTGCCAGCAGTAGGACAGGGCTTTCTCTCGCCTTC
clone size: NA; D gene: TRBD1; J gene: TRBJ2-7; V gene: TRBV19; CDR3 protein: CASSIPGTASYEQYF; CDR3 DNA: TGTGCCAGTAGTATTCCCGGGACAGCCTCCTACGAGCAGTACTTC
clone size: NA; D gene: NA; J gene: TRBJ2-3; V gene: TRBV30; CDR3 protein: CAWENQLSSTDTQYF; CDR3 DNA: TGTGCCTGGGAGAATCAGCTCTCTAGCACAGATACGCAGTATTTT
clone size: few; D gene: NA; J gene: TRBJ2-5; V gene: TRBV11-3; CDR3 protein: CASRDQETQYF; CDR3 DNA: TGTGCCAGCCGGGATCAAGAGACCCAGTACTTC
clone size: NA; D gene: TRBD2; J gene: TRBJ2-2; V gene: TRBV4-1; CDR3 protein: CASSHLGTSDTGELFF; CDR3 DNA: TGCGCCAGCAGCCACCTTGGGACTAGCGATACCGGGGAGCTGTTTTTT
clone size: NA; D gene: TRBD2; J gene: TRBJ2-7; V gene: TRBV28; CDR3 protein: CASITSGRSSYEQYF; CDR3 DNA: TGTGCCAGCATCACTAGCGGGAGGAGTTCCTACGAGCAGTACTTC
clone size: NA; D gene: NA; J gene: TRBJ2-1; V gene: TRBV7-2; CDR3 protein: CASSLEWRGNEQFF; CDR3 DNA: TGTGCCAGCAGCTTAGAGTGGAGAGGAAATGAGCAGTTCTTC
clone size: once; D gene: NA; J gene: TRBJ1-4; V gene: TRBV27; CDR3 protein: CATSTSPRTYNEKLFF; CDR3 DNA: TGTGCCACTTCGACCTCCCCCAGGACTTATAATGAAAAACTGTTTTTT
clone size: NA; D gene: NA; J gene: TRBJ1-5; V gene: TRBV30; CDR3 protein: CAWSVQGGKNQPQHF; CDR3 DNA: TGTGCCTGGAGTGTACAAGGGGGAAAAAATCAGCCCCAGCATTTT
clone size: NA; D gene: NA; J gene: TRBJ1-2; V gene: TRBV5-8; CDR3 protein: CASSLGVGSEGYTF; CDR3 DNA: TGTGCCAGCAGCTTGGGTGTAGGGTCGGAAGGCTACACCTTC
clone size: few; D gene: NA; J gene: TRBJ2-3; V gene: TRBV28; CDR3 protein: CASSKNTDTQYF; CDR3 DNA: TGTGCCAGCAGTAAAAACACAGATACGCAGTATTTT
clone size: NA; D gene: TRBD1; J gene: TRBJ1-1; V gene: TRBV6-6; CDR3 protein: CASTQDRGTEAFF; CDR3 DNA: TGTGCCAGCACCCAAGACAGGGGGACTGAAGCTTTCTTT
clone size: NA; D gene: NA; J gene: TRBJ2-4; V gene: TRBV7-2; CDR3 protein: CASSSSGRAVPQYF; CDR3 DNA: TGTGCCAGCAGTTCCAGCGGGCGAGCCGTCCCGCAGTACTTC
clone size: NA; D gene: NA; J gene: TRBJ1-2; V gene: TRBV5-1; CDR3 protein: CASSLNGQLYGYTF; CDR3 DNA: TGCGCCAGCAGCTTGAACGGACAGTTATATGGCTACACCTTC
clone size: NA; D gene: NA; J gene: TRBJ2-5; V gene: TRBV5-1; CDR3 protein: CASSLGRGEIQETQYF; CDR3 DNA: TGCGCCAGCAGCTTGGGCAGGGGAGAAATACAAGAGACCCAGTACTTC
clone size: NA; D gene: TRBD2; J gene: TRBJ2-1; V gene: TRBV15; CDR3 protein: CATSSGGGLRINDEQFF; CDR3 DNA: TGTGCCACCAGCAGCGGGGGAGGGTTGCGGATCAACGATGAGCAGTTCTTC
clone size: NA; D gene: TRBD1; J gene: TRBJ1-4; V gene: TRBV9; CDR3 protein: CASSVGPGQLATNEKLFF; CDR3 DNA: TGTGCCAGCAGCGTAGGTCCGGGACAGCTTGCAACTAATGAAAAACTGTTTTTT
clone size: NA; D gene: NA; J gene: TRBJ1-2; V gene: TRBV11-3; CDR3 protein: CASSLERYGYTF; CDR3 DNA: TGTGCCAGCAGCTTAGAACGGTATGGCTACACCTTC
clone size: NA; D gene: TRBD1; J gene: TRBJ2-5; V gene: TRBV28; CDR3 protein: CASSSTRTGEVGETQYF; CDR3 DNA: TGTGCCAGCAGTTCCACCCGGACAGGGGAGGTAGGAGAGACCCAGTACTTC
clone size: NA; D gene: NA; J gene: TRBJ1-4; V gene: TRBV30; CDR3 protein: CAWSIQGLGGEKLFF; CDR3 DNA: TGTGCCTGGAGTATTCAGGGCCTCGGGGGTGAAAAACTGTTTTTT
clone size: NA; D gene: TRBD1; J gene: TRBJ2-2; V gene: TRBV5-1; CDR3 protein: CASSSGTGEAGELFF; CDR3 DNA: TGCGCCAGCAGCTCAGGGACAGGGGAAGCCGGGGAGCTGTTTTTT
clone size: NA; D gene: NA; J gene: TRBJ2-3; V gene: TRBV29-1; CDR3 protein: CSVDQGTLADTQYF; CDR3 DNA: TGCAGCGTTGACCAGGGGACGTTGGCAGATACGCAGTATTTT
clone size: NA; D gene: TRBD2; J gene: TRBJ2-5; V gene: TRBV5-6; CDR3 protein: CASSGRGSGISETQYF; CDR3 DNA: TGTGCCAGCAGTGGAAGAGGTAGCGGGATATCAGAGACCCAGTACTTC
clone size: once; D gene: NA; J gene: TRBJ2-1; V gene: TRBV19; CDR3 protein: CASSTPDRNEQFF; CDR3 DNA: TGTGCCAGTAGTACCCCCGACAGGAATGAGCAGTTCTTC
clone size: NA; D gene: NA; J gene: TRBJ2-1; V gene: TRBV18; CDR3 protein: CASSPAHSGGYNEQFF; CDR3 DNA: TGTGCCAGCTCACCAGCCCATAGCGGAGGGTACAATGAGCAGTTCTTC
clone size: NA; D gene: TRBD2; J gene: TRBJ2-1; V gene: TRBV15; CDR3 protein: CATSRGAGTSGNEQFF; CDR3 DNA: TGTGCCACCAGCAGAGGGGCCGGGACTAGCGGGAATGAGCAGTTCTTC
clone size: NA; D gene: TRBD2; J gene: TRBJ2-3; V gene: TRBV7-2; CDR3 protein: CASSLAPSGSIDTQYF; CDR3 DNA: TGTGCCAGCAGCTTAGCCCCCAGCGGGAGTATAGATACGCAGTATTTT
clone size: few; D gene: NA; J gene: TRBJ1-1; V gene: TRBV7-3; CDR3 protein: CASSLSGHSNTEAFF; CDR3 DNA: TGTGCCAGCAGTTTATCGGGACACTCGAACACTGAAGCTTTCTTT
clone size: NA; D gene: NA; J gene: TRBJ1-1; V gene: TRBV5-6; CDR3 protein: CASSLSGTEAFF; CDR3 DNA: TGTGCCAGCAGCTTGAGTGGAACTGAAGCTTTCTTT
clone size: NA; D gene: TRBD2; J gene: TRBJ2-3; V gene: TRBV5-1; CDR3 protein: CASSLAGTRGTDTQYF; CDR3 DNA: TGCGCCAGCAGCTTGGCCGGGACTAGAGGCACAGATACGCAGTATTTT
clone size: NA; D gene: NA; J gene: TRBJ1-5; V gene: TRBV6-6; CDR3 protein: CASSYRGIEQPQHF; CDR3 DNA: TGTGCCAGCAGTTACCGCGGGATAGAACAGCCCCAGCATTTT
clone size: NA; D gene: NA; J gene: TRBJ2-1; V gene: TRBV27; CDR3 protein: CAIARYSGSSYNEQFF; CDR3 DNA: TGTGCCATCGCACGCTATAGCGGCAGCTCCTACAATGAGCAGTTCTTC
clone size: NA; D gene: NA; J gene: TRBJ1-3; V gene: TRBV19; CDR3 protein: CATPDRSSSGNTIYF; CDR3 DNA: TGTGCCACCCCAGACAGGTCTTCCTCTGGAAACACCATATATTTT
clone size: few; D gene: TRBD2; J gene: TRBJ2-3; V gene: TRBV7-9; CDR3 protein: CASSLGLAENTDTQYF; CDR3 DNA: TGTGCCAGCAGCTTAGGACTAGCGGAGAACACAGATACGCAGTATTTT
clone size: NA; D gene: NA; J gene: TRBJ1-1; V gene: TRBV5-5; CDR3 protein: CASSLLQGKRIGTEAFF; CDR3 DNA: TGTGCCAGCAGCTTGTTGCAGGGAAAAAGGATCGGCACTGAAGCTTTCTTT
clone size: NA; D gene: NA; J gene: TRBJ1-1; V gene: TRBV29-1; CDR3 protein: CSVGGRGPAEAFF; CDR3 DNA: TGCAGCGTTGGAGGCAGGGGCCCTGCGGAAGCTTTCTTT
clone size: NA; D gene: NA; J gene: TRBJ2-3; V gene: TRBV28; CDR3 protein: CASSLAGARTDTQYF; CDR3 DNA: TGTGCCAGCAGTTTAGCGGGGGCGCGCACAGATACGCAGTATTTT
clone size: NA; D gene: NA; J gene: TRBJ2-7; V gene: TRBV5-4; CDR3 protein: CASSSTGAGYYEQYF; CDR3 DNA: TGTGCCAGCAGCTCTACAGGTGCGGGGTACTACGAGCAGTACTTC
clone size: NA; D gene: NA; J gene: TRBJ1-5; V gene: TRBV19; CDR3 protein: CASSTQQGNQPQHF; CDR3 DNA: TGTGCCAGTAGTACACAGCAGGGGAATCAACCCCAGCATTTT
clone size: NA; D gene: NA; J gene: TRBJ2-1; V gene: TRBV11-2; CDR3 protein: CASLRSREQFF; CDR3 DNA: TGTGCCAGCTTAAGGAGTCGAGAGCAGTTCTTC
clone size: NA; D gene: NA; J gene: TRBJ2-7; V gene: TRBV25-1; CDR3 protein: CASKTESYEQYF; CDR3 DNA: TGTGCCAGCAAGACAGAATCCTACGAGCAGTACTTC
clone size: medium-sized; D gene: NA; J gene: TRBJ2-7; V gene: TRBV18; CDR3 protein: CASSPQHGDSYEQYF; CDR3 DNA: TGTGCCAGCTCACCACAGCACGGGGATTCCTACGAGCAGTACTTC
clone size: NA; D gene: TRBD2; J gene: TRBJ2-1; V gene: TRBV4-1; CDR3 protein: CASSQNPAGSYNEQFF; CDR3 DNA: TGCGCCAGCAGCCAAAATCCAGCGGGATCCTACAATGAGCAGTTCTTC
clone size: once; D gene: NA; J gene: TRBJ2-7; V gene: TRBV5-1; CDR3 protein: CASSLEPDYEQYF; CDR3 DNA: TGCGCCAGCAGCTTGGAGCCAGACTACGAGCAGTACTTC
clone size: NA; D gene: NA; J gene: TRBJ1-4; V gene: TRBV5-4; CDR3 protein: CASTTDWPAPNEKLFF; CDR3 DNA: TGTGCCAGCACCACCGATTGGCCAGCTCCTAATGAAAAACTGTTTTTT
clone size: NA; D gene: TRBD1; J gene: TRBJ2-7; V gene: TRBV5-4; CDR3 protein: CASSQTGGSYEQYF; CDR3 DNA: TGTGCCAGCAGCCAGACAGGGGGATCCTACGAGCAGTACTTC
clone size: NA; D gene: NA; J gene: TRBJ2-2; V gene: TRBV6-5; CDR3 protein: CASSYSAGYPGELFF; CDR3 DNA: TGTGCCAGCAGTTATTCCGCAGGGTACCCCGGGGAGCTGTTTTTT
clone size: NA; D gene: TRBD2; J gene: TRBJ2-7; V gene: TRBV4-1; CDR3 protein: CASSQEGLAGSEQYF; CDR3 DNA: TGCGCCAGCAGCCAAGAGGGACTAGCGGGATCGGAGCAGTACTTC
clone size: NA; D gene: TRBD2; J gene: TRBJ2-1; V gene: TRBV7-8; CDR3 protein: CASSLGLAGNNEQFF; CDR3 DNA: TGTGCCAGCAGCCTGGGACTAGCCGGCAACAATGAGCAGTTCTTC
clone size: NA; D gene: NA; J gene: TRBJ2-5; V gene: TRBV7-9; CDR3 protein: CASSFSLGSEETQYF; CDR3 DNA: TGTGCCAGCAGCTTCTCTCTTGGGTCAGAGGAGACCCAGTACTTC